This TCR beta chain was captured by sequencing in a study of blood T cell repertoires in COVID-19 (dated by TCRdb to about 2020). With regard to the full study: The collaborator samples originated in the United States, Italy and Spain and spanned the acute and convalescent phases of COVID-19. The prospective study material was composed of cDNA or gDNA derived from T cells, B-cell-depleted T cells, or PBMCs. The dataset comprised deeply sampled blood TCRbeta repertoires from subjects exposed to, actively infected with, or recovered from COVID-19. The repertoires were released in a freely available public database meant as a resource for research on the immune response to SARS-CoV-2. The samples were drawn from two sources: the first 160 participants of the ongoing ImmuneRACE study, and 1,200 or so subjects contributed by 6 global collaborators. Nearly every sample came with metadata listing a de-identified subject ID, COVID-19 status, age in years and sex. Where available, HLA class I and class II types were taken from metadata supplied by the sample provider and were not determined by assay-based typing. The research as a whole found: The amount of clinical and demographic metadata varied by source and participant and was provided uncurated.

CDR1 and CDR2 are read off the germline V gene (reference sequence) as SGHKS and YYEKEE. Its CDR3 holds 15 amino acids, cysteine through phenylalanine. CDR3 DNA is the only sequence kept; it has 45 bases, read in frame from the first base. Trimming removed 2 bases from V and 3 bases from J, leaving 14 bases between the germline ends. This clone appeared once. What this receptor recognizes is not known. No base quality values were provided; no much bigger clone lies one nucleotide off. Participants in the prospective study were aged roughly 18 to 90 years, lived in approximately 26 United States geographic areas, and enrolled through a virtual design. In the prospective study, cohorts were assigned on the basis of participant-reported clinical history obtained from a screening survey and a study questionnaire. A participant counted as exposed if, within 2 weeks of entering the study, that participant had been in contact with someone who had a PCR-confirmed or clinician-diagnosed COVID-19 case. In the prospective study, whole blood, serum and a nasopharyngeal or oropharyngeal swab were collected from each participant by mobile phlebotomists. Participants in the prospective study had the option to provide additional blood draws and questionnaires over a 2-month period. Prospective study blood samples were shipped either frozen or at room temperature before DNA extraction.

The immunoSEQ Assay, a bias-controlled multiplex PCR, was used to amplify TCRbeta CDR3 regions from genomic DNA. The authors' analysis ran thus. The number of nucleated cells in each sample was estimated by amplification of reference gene primers within the assay. To quantify the absolute abundance of each unique TCRbeta CDR3 rearrangement, sequence reads were collapsed and filtered. Productive Simpson clonality was computed per sample as the square root of Simpson's diversity index over productive rearrangements. Held by TCRdb, this immuneACCESS table contains in-frame sequences only and omits some clones. Under half of the omission traces to an unresolved V gene where checked; the cause of the rest is unknown. The V and J calls and clone size are taken from that table; D and trimming were inferred from the DNA. The sample profile shows 250,000 or so clones; around 84% of them were found once. The ten largest account for more than 6.5% of the sample.

The sequenced sample consisted of PBMCs or T cells enriched from blood (not recorded which). This TCR came from a woman aged 45-65 years who had been exposed to COVID-19. The chain was built from TRBV5-5 and TRBJ1-1, and possibly TRBD1, on 5 matching bases. The sequenced DNA is TGTGCCAGCAGCTTAGGGGAAGGGAGGTACACTGAAGCTTTCTTT. This sequence encodes CASSLGEGRYTEAFF.